The source of this TCR beta chain is a study of cytotoxic CD8 clonotypes in ibrutinib-treated CLL. Germline V gene lookup returns CDR1 SGHVS and CDR2 FNYEAQ. The CDR3 runs 15 residues. The trim removed 4 bases at V and 4 bases at J, leaving 6 bases unmatched. Clones were sequenced by immunoSEQ multiplex PCR, and TCRdb holds only the in-frame ones, with some missing. The sample yields around 33,000 clones, approximately 48% seen once. Sequences were derived from PBMCs, sampled before ibrutinib treatment. The sequence came from a human donor with chronic lymphocytic leukemia. The gene calls are TRBV7-6 and TRBJ1-1; the match to TRBD1 covers 10 bases. The CDR3 sequence is CASSSRDRGSTEAFF. In nucleotides, the CDR3 is TGTGCCAGCAGCTCCCGGGACAGGGGTTCCACTGAAGCTTTCTTT. Combining the CDR3 with reference TRBV7-6 and TRBJ1-1 gives the whole variable domain GAGVSQSPRYKVTKRGQDVALRCDPISGHVSLYWYRQALGQGPEFLTYFNYEAQQDKSGLPNDRFSAERPEGSISTLTIQRTEQRDSAMYRCASSSRDRGSTEAFFGQGTRLTVV.